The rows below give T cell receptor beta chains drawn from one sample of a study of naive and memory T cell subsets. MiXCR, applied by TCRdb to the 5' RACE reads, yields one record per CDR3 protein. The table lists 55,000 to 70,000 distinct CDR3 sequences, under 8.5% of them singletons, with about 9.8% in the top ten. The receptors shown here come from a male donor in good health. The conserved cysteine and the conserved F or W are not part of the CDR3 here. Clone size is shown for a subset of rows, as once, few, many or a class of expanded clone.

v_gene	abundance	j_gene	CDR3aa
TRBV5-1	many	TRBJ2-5	ASSSLSGGTEETQY
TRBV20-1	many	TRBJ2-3	SARDPYGITGPTDTQY
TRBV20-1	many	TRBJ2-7	SARGDRDTTYEQY
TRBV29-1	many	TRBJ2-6	SVDRRGISGANVLT
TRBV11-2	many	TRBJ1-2	ASSSLPGQRTYGYT
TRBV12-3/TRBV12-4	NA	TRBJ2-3	ASSLSHTQY
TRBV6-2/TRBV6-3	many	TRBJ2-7	ASSYSDSSYEQY
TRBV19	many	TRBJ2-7	ASSVGGEQY
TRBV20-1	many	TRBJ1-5	SAAGSYSNQPQH
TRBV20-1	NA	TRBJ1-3	SAVQVPNTIY
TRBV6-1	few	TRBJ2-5	ASPEGLALETQY
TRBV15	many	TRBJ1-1	ATSRGGGSSEAF
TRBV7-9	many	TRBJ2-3	ASARVSPGTDTQY
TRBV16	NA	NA	ASSPSLGSSYEQF
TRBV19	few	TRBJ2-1	ASSMVGAHNEQF
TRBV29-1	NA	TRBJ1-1	SVEGQATREAF
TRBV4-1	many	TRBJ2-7	ASSQEGQGPYEQY
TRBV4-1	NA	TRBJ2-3	ASSQSRGGVPDTQY
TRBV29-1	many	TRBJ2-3	SVGGPTDGTDTQY
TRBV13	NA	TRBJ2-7	ASSLGRTAGSSYEQY
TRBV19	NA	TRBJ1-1	ASSLPGLTEAF
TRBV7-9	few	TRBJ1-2	ASSLVTENYGYT
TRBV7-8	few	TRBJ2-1	ASSLDGTSGSRGYNEQF
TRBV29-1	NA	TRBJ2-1	SLSGAPGAYNEQF
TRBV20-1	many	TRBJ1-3	SATRWTGLSNGNTIY
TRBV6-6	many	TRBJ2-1	ASSYSGLAIPGEQF
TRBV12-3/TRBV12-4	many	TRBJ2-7	ASSWTGGSYEQY
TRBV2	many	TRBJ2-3	ASMGGLAGTDTQY
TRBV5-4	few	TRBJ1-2	ASSETLYGYT
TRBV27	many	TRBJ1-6	ASTSRGVNSPLH
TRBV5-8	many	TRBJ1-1	ASKAYLQGWGTEAF
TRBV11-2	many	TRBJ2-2	ASSLVAGGVFTGELF
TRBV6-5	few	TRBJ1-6	ASTGQGGGSPLH
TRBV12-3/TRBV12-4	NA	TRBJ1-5	ASKSWGGNQPQH
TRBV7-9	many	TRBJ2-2	ASSLSSGLALTGELF
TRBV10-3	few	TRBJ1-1	AISPDRYLAF
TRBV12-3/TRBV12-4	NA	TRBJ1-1	ASSRDRVITEAF
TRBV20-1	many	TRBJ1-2	SARVYDRGYGYT
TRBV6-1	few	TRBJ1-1	ASSGAPRNTEAF
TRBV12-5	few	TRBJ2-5	ASGLPSGDFQETQY
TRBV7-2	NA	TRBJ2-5	ASRIWAAQETQY
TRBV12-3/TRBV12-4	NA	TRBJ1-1	ASSSGGRNTEAF
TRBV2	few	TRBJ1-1	ASAGDPDEPDTEAF
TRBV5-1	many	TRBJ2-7	ASSLVPGSYEQY
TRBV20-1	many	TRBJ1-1	SAASRGGTEAF
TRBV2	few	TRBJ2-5	ASRTTDWTQY